At least ten counts were recorded for the clone carrying this T cell receptor beta chain. The antigen is unknown. The sample is drawn from a study of identical twins. The study, taken as a whole, reports: The study found excess low generation probability among twin-shared out-of-frame alpha sequences.

One entry per CDR3 protein, called by TCRdb with MiXCR from the 5' RACE reads. Altogether around 160,000 distinct CDR3 sequences are present, approximately 4% being singletons, with the ten largest covering 8.1%. V lost 2 bases and J 2 bases, leaving 7 bases between the germline ends. The CDR3 is made up of 14 amino acids. V and J are TRBV12-3 or TRBV12-4 and TRBJ1-3, with unresolved D. The source is a man between 18 and 29 years old in good health. The sample taken for sequencing was memory T cells sorted from blood. CDR3 amino acids: CASSLSGTGNTIYF. CDR3 DNA sequence: TGTGCCAGCAGTTTATCGGGGACTGGAAACACCATATATTTT.